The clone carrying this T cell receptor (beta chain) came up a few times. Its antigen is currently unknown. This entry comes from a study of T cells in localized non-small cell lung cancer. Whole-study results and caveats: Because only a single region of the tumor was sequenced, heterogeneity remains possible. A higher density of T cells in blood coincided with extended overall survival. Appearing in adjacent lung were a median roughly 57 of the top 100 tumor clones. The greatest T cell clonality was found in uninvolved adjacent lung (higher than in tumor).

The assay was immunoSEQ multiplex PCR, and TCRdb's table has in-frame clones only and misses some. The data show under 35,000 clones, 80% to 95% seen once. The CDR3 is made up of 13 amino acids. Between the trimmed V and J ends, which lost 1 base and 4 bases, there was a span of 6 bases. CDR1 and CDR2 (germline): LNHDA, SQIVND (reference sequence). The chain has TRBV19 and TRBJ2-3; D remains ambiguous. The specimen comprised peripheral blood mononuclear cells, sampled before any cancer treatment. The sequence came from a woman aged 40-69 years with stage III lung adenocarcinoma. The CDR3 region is CASSIVRADTQYF. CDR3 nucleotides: TGTGCCAGTAGTATAGTCCGGGCAGATACGCAGTATTTT.